One sample yielded the 7 T cell receptor beta chains listed below, sequenced in a study of control samples from healthy donors and cancer patients. The assay was immunoSEQ multiplex PCR, and TCRdb's table has in-frame clones only and misses some. Of 110,000 to 150,000 clones in the sample, 89% are singletons; the top ten hold 4.9%. Sequencing was performed on blood. The origin of the receptors is a man in his thirties or forties in good health.

The CDR3 sequence is CASSLNWRDEQFF. CDR3 coding DNA: TGCGCCAGCAGCTTGAATTGGCGAGATGAGCAGTTCTTC. The chain recombines TRBV5-1 with TRBJ2-1; D gene ambiguous. Trimming left V 1 base short and J 8 bases short, with 10 bases between. This CDR3 is 13 amino acids long. The germline V gene encodes CDR1 SGHRS and CDR2 YFSETQ.

V and J are TRBV5-5 and TRBJ1-1; D possibly corresponds to TRBD1 (5 bases). V was pared by 2 bases and J by 1 base, with 12 bases between. CDR1 SGHKS and CDR2 YYEKEE come from the germline V gene (reference sequence). This CDR3 is 15 amino acids long. The CDR3 reads CASSFFGGKNTEAFF. The CDR3 nucleotides are TGTGCCAGCAGCTTTTTCGGGGGGAAGAACACTGAAGCTTTCTTT. Using reference TRBV5-5 and TRBJ1-1 for the parts outside the CDR3, the full variable domain is DAGVTQSPTHLIKTRGQQVTLRCSPISGHKSVSWYQQVLGQGPQFIFQYYEKEERGRGNFPDRFSARQFPNYSSELNVNALLLGDSALYLCASSFFGGKNTEAFFGQGTRLTVV.

The V and J genes are TRBV19 and TRBJ1-6; 12 nucleotides align to TRBD1. V shed 6 bases and J 4 bases; nucleotides not matched to a gene: 4. CDR1 is LNHDA and CDR2 is SQIVND in the germline V gene (reference sequence). This CDR3 spans 16 amino acids. The CDR3 sequence: CASRWGQGAYNSPLHF. The CDR3 coding sequence is TGTGCCAGTAGGTGGGGACAGGGGGCATATAATTCACCCCTCCACTTT.

The V gene is TRBV19, the J gene TRBJ2-2, with 11 bases fitting TRBD2. This CDR3 spans 16 amino acids. Germline V lookup: CDR1 LNHDA, CDR2 SQIVND (reference sequence). Trimming took 6 bases from V and 3 from J; bases not matched to a gene: 6. CDR3 sequence (DNA): TGTGCCAGTAGAAATAGCGGGAGGGCCGACACCGGGGAGCTGTTTTTT. This codes for CASRNSGRADTGELFF.

The V gene is TRBV7-9, the J gene TRBJ2-1; 8 nucleotides line up with TRBD1. The CDR3 contains 14 residues. The germline gives CDR1 SEHNR, CDR2 FQNEAQ (reference sequence). Trimming took 11 bases from V and 10 from J; bases not matched to a gene: 16. The DNA of the CDR3 is TGTGCCGGCGGGATGCAGCAGGGGGCCCAAGAGCAGTTCTTC. Translating it yields CAGGMQQGAQEQFF.

The chain couples TRBV4-2 to TRBJ1-2, with D tentatively TRBD1 (5 bases). V dropped 0 bases and J dropped 4 bases, with 18 bases sitting between them. The germline CDR1 and CDR2 sequences are LGHNA and YNFKEQ. CDR3 length: 17 amino acids. The CDR3 region has the DNA TGTGCCAGCAGCCAAGATCGGTCGACGGGGGATGTCTATGGCTACACCTTC. Protein product: CASSQDRSTGDVYGYTF.

This clone appeared once. The DNA for the CDR3 is TGTGCCAGCAGCTTACAGGCCGGGACTAGCGGGGGATACGAGCAGTACTTC. It encodes CASSLQAGTSGGYEQYF. The chain links TRBV7-2 to TRBJ2-7, with TRBD2 matching 14 bases. The CDR3 covers 17 residues. Germline CDR1 SGHTA, CDR2 FQGNSA. The V gene end was trimmed by 2 bases and the J gene end by 4 bases; junction bases not matched to a gene: 7. The full variable domain, with the rest looked up from reference TRBV7-2 and TRBJ2-7, is GAGVSQSPSNKVTEKGKDVELRCDPISGHTALYWYRQSLGQGLEFLIYFQGNSAPDKSGLPSDRFSAERTGGSVSTLTIQRTQQEDSAVYLCASSLQAGTSGGYEQYFGPGTRLTVT.